This T cell receptor (beta chain) was sequenced in a study of T-cell reconstitution after alpha-beta-depleted transplantation in children. Unique molecular identifiers were built into the TCRbeta library. Using its own MiXCR run on the PCR reads, TCRdb lists one record per CDR3 protein. The sample carries approximately 300,000 distinct CDR3 sequences, about 7.3% recorded once. The CDR3 is 18 residues long. V shed 2 bases and J 0 bases; nucleotides not matched to a gene: 11. CDR1 is SGHRS and CDR2 is YFSETQ in the germline V gene. Study-wide findings and caveats: Alpha-beta T cells present about two months after transplant were reported to originate from several hundred expanded graft clones. Counts and diversity of T cells one year after transplant came mostly from newly produced T cells. Surviving recipient T cells and intrathymic progenitors accounted for some patients' high TCRbeta diversity at day 60.

This clonotype was seen ten or more times. Antigen unknown. The sequenced sample was peripheral blood, obtained 360 days after TCRalphabeta/CD19-depleted stem cell transplant. This receptor was taken from a female patient aged 2-9 years who had a stem cell transplant for Fanconi anemia, so the T cells may come from the graft donor. The chain combines TRBV5-1 with TRBJ1-3, with 7 nucleotides matching TRBD1. The CDR3 loop reads CASSFNMDRSSSGNTIYF. The CDR3 DNA reads as TGCGCCAGCAGCTTTAACATGGACAGGTCCTCCTCTGGAAACACCATATATTTT.